The 10 T cell receptor beta chains listed next were all sequenced from one sample in a study of molecular identifiers for immune sequencing clone quantification (dated by TCRdb to 2016 to 2018). Library prep was done by PCR. Sequencing relied on an Illumina HiSeq 4000. TCRdb handled the public reads itself, with Q25 trimming in fastp and clone calling in MiXCR, and kept productive beta chains. Each CDR3 protein appears once, grouped with its most common genes and DNA. A total of 88,000 or so distinct CDR3 sequences appear in this sample, about 21% of them only once. The top ten constitute roughly 1% of the sample. Sequenced sample: naive CD8+ T cells from blood, with Jurkat cell RNA spiked in. The cell subset or site label here, explained by the study, means: FACS-sorted CD8+CD4-CCR7+CD45RA+ naive T cells. These receptors were collected from a human donor in good health. Some libraries in this study had Jurkat cell RNA spiked in.

Worth noting for this clonotype: A single base separates this from a much larger clone, so it may be a read error. This chain links TRBV7-9 with TRBJ1-1, with 7 bases that match TRBD1. Germline V gene lookup returns CDR1 SEHNR and CDR2 FQNEAQ (reference sequence). After removal of 1 base from V and 4 bases from J, the junction contained 6 bases not matched to a gene. This CDR3 is 15 amino acids long. DNA for the CDR3: TGTGCCAGCAGCTTAGTGACAGGGACCTGCACTGAAGCTTTCTTT. Translating it yields CASSLVTGTCTEAFF.

This clonotype came up many times. The chain carries TRBV29-1 and TRBJ1-1, with 8 bases aligning to TRBD1. V was pared by 4 bases and J by 6 bases, with 1 base of the junction left unmatched. CDR1 is SQVTM, CDR2 ANQGSEA, per germline. CDR3 length equals 11 residues. Written as DNA, the CDR3 is TGCAGCGTTGGGACAGGGTCTGAAGCTTTCTTT. This sequence encodes CSVGTGSEAFF. The full variable domain, completed using reference TRBV29-1 and TRBJ1-1, is SAVISQKPSRDICQRGTSLTIQCQVDSQVTMMFWYRQQPGQSLTLIATANQGSEATYESGFVIDKFPISRPNLTFSTLTVSNMSPEDSSIYLCSVGTGSEAFFGQGTRLTVV.

The V gene is TRBV11-2, the J gene TRBJ2-7, with 7 bases identical to TRBD2. From germline, CDR1 is SGHAT and CDR2 FQNNGV. The CDR3 extends over 15 amino acids. Trimming took 2 bases from V and 0 from J; bases not matched to a gene: 4. CDR3 in DNA: TGTGCCAGCAGCTTATCTAGCGGAAACTCCTACGAGCAGTACTTC. This gives the protein CASSLSSGNSYEQYF.

This clonotype was counted a few times. The chain links TRBV12-3 or TRBV12-4 to TRBJ2-7, with 8 bases fitting TRBD2. This CDR3 has 16 residues. J was trimmed by 0 bases and V by 5 bases; bases with no gene match: 9. CDR3 amino acids: CASSKTAGEHSYEQYF. As DNA, the CDR3 is TGTGCCAGCAGTAAAACAGCGGGGGAACACTCCTACGAGCAGTACTTC.

This clonotype was observed many times. This sequence joins TRBV7-9 and TRBJ1-1; D may be TRBD1 (5 bases). V was shortened by 4 bases and J by 1 base, with 13 bases between the two germline ends. There are 15 residues in the CDR3. Germline V CDR1 and CDR2: SEHNR, FQNEAQ (reference sequence). In nucleotides, the CDR3 is TGTGCCAGCAGCTCAAGACTGACAGAGAACACTGAAGCTTTCTTT. This translates into CASSSRLTENTEAFF.

At least ten counts were recorded for this clonotype. This chain links TRBV24-1 with TRBJ2-3; 7 positions agree with TRBD1. V lost 4 bases and J lost 11; bases outside the gene matches: 11. Per germline, CDR1 KGHDR and CDR2 SFDVKD. The CDR3 is 14 residues long. CDR3 sequence (DNA): TGTGCCACCAGTGACCCCCGACAGGGTATAGGGCAGTATTTT. Its protein is CATSDPRQGIGQYF.

V is TRBV7-9 and J is TRBJ1-1; perhaps TRBD1 as D (6 bases). This CDR3 has 13 amino acids. V was clipped by 5 bases and J by 5 bases, with 12 bases between them. Germline V gene sequence: CDR1 SEHNR, CDR2 FQNEAQ (reference sequence). As DNA, the CDR3 is TGTGCCAGCAGCGCCACAGGGATTACTGAAGCTTTCTTT. The encoded protein is CASSATGITEAFF. Together with reference TRBV7-9 and TRBJ1-1, the CDR3 gives the full variable domain: DTGVSQNPRHKITKRGQNVTFRCDPISEHNRLYWYRQTLGQGPEFLTYFQNEAQLEKSRLLSDRFSAERPKGSFSTLEIQRTEQGDSAMYLCASSATGITEAFFGQGTRLTVV.

This clonotype was found a few times. The chain recombines TRBV9 with TRBJ1-3; 8 nucleotides align to TRBD1. Germline CDR1 is SGDLS and CDR2 is YYNGEE. The CDR3 is 14 residues long. Trimming took 4 bases from V and 2 from J; bases not matched to a gene: 2. CDR3: CASSPGQAGNTIYF. In DNA, the CDR3 is TGTGCCAGCAGCCCGGGACAGGCTGGAAACACCATATATTTT.

In this sample, this clonotype turned up many times. The chain combines TRBV12-3 or TRBV12-4 with TRBJ2-5, with D maybe TRBD1 (6 bases). The CDR3 is made up of 14 amino acids. Trimming took off 1 base at V and 5 bases at J, with 11 bases between the two ends. The CDR3 is CASSLGSGVETQYF. CDR3 DNA sequence: TGTGCCAGCAGTTTAGGGTCAGGGGTGGAGACCCAGTACTTC.

This clonotype was observed at least ten times. The chain carries TRBV7-9 and TRBJ2-5; D remains ambiguous. V lost 5 bases and J 1 base, leaving 8 bases between the germline ends. The germline CDR1 and CDR2 sequences are SEHNR and FQNEAQ (reference sequence). This CDR3 is built from 13 residues. CDR3 protein: CASSLDIQETQYF. The CDR3 nucleotides read TGTGCCAGCAGCCTAGACATCCAAGAGACCCAGTACTTC.